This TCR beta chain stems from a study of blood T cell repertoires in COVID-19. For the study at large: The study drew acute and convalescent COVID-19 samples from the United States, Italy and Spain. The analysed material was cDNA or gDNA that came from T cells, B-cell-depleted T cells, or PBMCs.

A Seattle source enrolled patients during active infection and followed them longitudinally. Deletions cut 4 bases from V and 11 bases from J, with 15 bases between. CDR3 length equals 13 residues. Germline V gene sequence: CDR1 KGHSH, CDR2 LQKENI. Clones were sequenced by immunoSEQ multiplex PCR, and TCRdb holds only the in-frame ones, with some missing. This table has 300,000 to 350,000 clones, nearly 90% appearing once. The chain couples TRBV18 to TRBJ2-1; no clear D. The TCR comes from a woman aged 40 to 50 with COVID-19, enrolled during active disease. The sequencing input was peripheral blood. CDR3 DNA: TGTGCCAGCTCACTTTACACACTAAACCAGCAGTTCTTC. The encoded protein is CASSLYTLNQQFF.